The 17 T cell receptor beta chains given below trace back to one sample, sequenced in a study of cytomegalovirus exposure and HLA in healthy donors. It was with 60 Vbeta and 13 Jbeta primers that the PCR ran. Repertoires were generated with immunoSEQ multiplex PCR, while TCRdb's copy carries only in-frame clones and drops some. In the table there are about 180,000 clones, approximately 82% of which are singletons. The sample comprised PBMCs. The receptors were gathered from a woman in her 30s in good health and CMV-seronegative.

The chain employs TRBV7-2 and TRBJ2-1; possibly TRBD1 for D (5 bases). The CDR3 runs to 17 residues. Germline V gene data show CDR1 as SGHTA and CDR2 as FQGNSA. Between the trimmed V and J ends, which lost 5 bases and 0 bases, there was a span of 17 bases. CDR3 sequence: CASSLTFTGDSYNEQFF. Written as DNA, the CDR3 is TGTGCCAGCAGCCTTACTTTCACAGGTGACTCCTACAATGAGCAGTTCTTC.

V usage is TRBV28 and J usage is TRBJ2-3; D call uncertain. Deletions cut 9 bases from V and 1 base from J, with 17 bases between. This CDR3 contains 15 residues. CDR1 is MDHEN, CDR2 SYDVKM, per germline. For the CDR3, the DNA is TGTGCCAGTAAACTACTTAACCGGGGCACAGATACGCAGTATTTT. It encodes CASKLLNRGTDTQYF.

This chain uses TRBV30 with TRBJ1-4, with TRBD1 identical over 8 bases. V shed 4 bases and J 7 bases; nucleotides not matched to a gene: 8. The CDR3 has 14 residues. CDR1 GTSNPN and CDR2 SVGIG come from the germline V gene (reference sequence). CDR3 sequence (DNA): TGTGCCTGGACCAGGACAGGGTCCCTTGAAAAACTGTTTTTT. Residues: CAWTRTGSLEKLFF.

This clone was seen a few times. This chain uses TRBV6-5 with TRBJ2-7; D uncertain. Germline CDR1 is MNHEY and CDR2 is SVGAGI. Trimming stripped 10 bases from V and 1 base from J, with 8 bases between. This CDR3 region has 11 residues. The CDR3 here is CATRLSYEQYF. CDR3 DNA sequence: TGTGCCACCAGGCTATCCTACGAGCAGTACTTC.

The chain joins TRBV6-5 to TRBJ2-1, with D tentatively TRBD1 (6 bases). The CDR3 consists of 16 residues. CDR1 is MNHEY and CDR2 is SVGAGI in the germline V gene. V was shortened by 4 bases and J by 0 bases, with 13 bases between the two germline ends. CDR3 in DNA: TGTGCCAGCAGTTTAAACAGGGCATTCTCCTACAATGAGCAGTTCTTC. Its protein product is CASSLNRAFSYNEQFF.

The count of this clone is one. The junction shows a germline mismatch at one end, possibly a read error. The rearrangement joins TRBV5-8 to TRBJ2-6, with 7 bases aligning to TRBD1. Germline CDR1 is SGHTS and CDR2 is YDEGEE. The CDR3 has 17 amino acids. This CDR3 is CASSHDRAKTGANGLTF. The CDR3 nucleotides are TGTGCCAGCAGCCACGACAGGGCAAAAACAGGGGCCAACGGCCTGACTTTC.

This chain connects TRBV4-1 to TRBJ2-3; 9 bases match TRBD1. The CDR3 covers 16 residues. The germline V gene encodes CDR1 MGHRA and CDR2 YSYEKL. J was trimmed by 3 bases and V by 0 bases; bases with no gene match: 4. The CDR3 sequence: CASSQDRGTGTDTQYF. CDR3 coding DNA: TGCGCCAGCAGCCAAGATCGGGGGACAGGGACAGATACGCAGTATTTT.

The chain links TRBV27 to TRBJ2-2, with 11 nucleotides matching TRBD2. This CDR3 is 15 amino acids long. Germline CDR1 MNHEY, CDR2 SMNVEV (reference sequence). The J segment lost 0 bases and the V segment lost 6 bases, leaving 0 bases of the junction unmatched. The CDR3 here is CASRGLAANTGELFF. The CDR3 DNA reads as TGTGCCAGCAGGGGACTAGCGGCGAACACCGGGGAGCTGTTTTTT.

This chain links TRBV4-3 with TRBJ1-4; TRBD1 matches at 7 bases. The V segment lost 0 bases and the J segment 2 bases; nucleotides outside the gene matches: 12. Germline CDR1 is LGHNA and CDR2 is YSLEER. This CDR3 is built from 19 residues. The CDR3 sequence: CASSQETRGQILTNEKLFF. CDR3 nucleotides: TGCGCCAGCAGCCAAGAGACAAGGGGGCAGATTCTTACTAATGAAAAACTGTTTTTT.

The chain links TRBV7-9 to TRBJ1-1, with 7 nucleotides matching TRBD1. Germline V CDR1 and CDR2: SEHNR, FQNEAQ (reference sequence). With V trimmed by 0 bases and J by 1 base, 2 bases remained unmatched. The CDR3 runs 15 residues. The CDR3 nucleotides are TGTGCCAGCAGCTTAGCGACAGGGACGAACACTGAAGCTTTCTTT. Its protein is CASSLATGTNTEAFF.

This rearrangement joins TRBV4-1 to TRBJ1-4; 7 bases fit TRBD1. Trimming cost V 4 bases and J 1 base; bases outside gene matches: 12. This CDR3 has 18 residues. Germline lookup yields CDR1 MGHRA and CDR2 YSYEKL. CDR3 sequence (DNA): TGCGCCAGCAGCCGAGGGACAGACCCCAACTTAACTAATGAAAAACTGTTTTTT. The encoded protein is CASSRGTDPNLTNEKLFF.

This chain joins TRBV5-6 and TRBJ2-3; TRBD2 matches at 7 bases. Germline V gene sequence: CDR1 SGHDT, CDR2 YYEEEE. This CDR3 region has 15 residues. J lost 4 bases, V lost 5 bases, and 10 bases had no gene match. CDR3 amino acids: CASSARTGGPDTQYF. CDR3 bases: TGTGCCAGCAGTGCCAGGACGGGGGGTCCAGATACGCAGTATTTT.

The CDR3 region has the DNA TGTGCCAGCAGCCGCGGCGTAGCGGGAGGCGATAATGAGCAGTTCTTC. Translation gives CASSRGVAGGDNEQFF. This chain uses TRBV28 with TRBJ2-1; 10 nucleotides agree with TRBD2. Germline V gives CDR1 MDHEN, CDR2 SYDVKM. The CDR3 extends over 16 amino acids. Trimming removed 6 bases from V and 7 bases from J; junction bases left unmatched: 12.

The V gene is TRBV27, the J gene TRBJ2-7; 14 bases align to TRBD2. This CDR3 comprises 15 residues. The germline gives CDR1 MNHEY, CDR2 SMNVEV (reference sequence). The V gene end was trimmed by 4 bases and the J gene end by 7 bases; junction bases not matched to a gene: 6. CDR3 nucleotide sequence: TGTGCCAGCAGTTCCGGGACTAGCGGGAGAGATGAGCAGTACTTC. It encodes CASSSGTSGRDEQYF.

The V call is TRBV18, the J call TRBJ1-1, with TRBD1 matching over 7 bases. Germline V lookup: CDR1 KGHSH, CDR2 LQKENI. V lost 3 bases and J lost 4; bases outside the gene matches: 2. The CDR3 covers 13 residues. The CDR3 is CASSPGQTTEAFF. The DNA of the CDR3 is TGTGCCAGCTCACCGGGACAGACCACTGAAGCTTTCTTT.

This clone has just a few counts. This sequence joins TRBV19 and TRBJ1-2; 9 nucleotides match TRBD1. The V and J ends lost 10 bases and 3 bases, in that order; junction bases with no gene match: 9. Germline V lookup: CDR1 LNHDA, CDR2 SQIVND (reference sequence). There are 14 residues in the CDR3. The CDR3 region has the DNA TGTGCCACCGTACAGGGGGCCCCCCACTATGGCTACACCTTC. This codes for CATVQGAPHYGYTF.

The V gene is TRBV7-6, the J gene TRBJ2-5, with 14 bases fitting TRBD2. J lost 3 bases, V lost 5 bases, and 5 bases had no gene match. CDR3 size: 16 residues. Germline CDR1 reads SGHVS; CDR2 reads FNYEAQ. The CDR3 bases are TGTGCCAGCAGCCCGAGGACTAGCGGGAGGAAAGAGACCCAGTACTTC. It yields the protein CASSPRTSGRKETQYF.